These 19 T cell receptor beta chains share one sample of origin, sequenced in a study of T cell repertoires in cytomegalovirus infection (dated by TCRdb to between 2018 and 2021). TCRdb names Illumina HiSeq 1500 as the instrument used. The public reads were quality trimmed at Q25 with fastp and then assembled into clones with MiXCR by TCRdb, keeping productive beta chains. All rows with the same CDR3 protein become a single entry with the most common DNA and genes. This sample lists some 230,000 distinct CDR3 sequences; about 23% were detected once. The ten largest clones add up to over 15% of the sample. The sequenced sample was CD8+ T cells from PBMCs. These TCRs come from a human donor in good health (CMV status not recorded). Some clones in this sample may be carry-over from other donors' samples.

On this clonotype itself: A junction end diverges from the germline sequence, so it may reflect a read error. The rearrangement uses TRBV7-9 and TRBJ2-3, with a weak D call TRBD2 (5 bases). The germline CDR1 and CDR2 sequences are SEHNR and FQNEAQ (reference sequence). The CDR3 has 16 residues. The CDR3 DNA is TGTGCCAGCAGCGCCTCTTACGGGGAGAGCACATATACGCAGTATTTT. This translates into CASSASYGESTYTQYF.

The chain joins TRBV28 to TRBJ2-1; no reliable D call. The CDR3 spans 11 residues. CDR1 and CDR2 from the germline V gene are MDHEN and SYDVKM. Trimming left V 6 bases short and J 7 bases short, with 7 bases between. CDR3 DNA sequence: TGTGCCAGCAGCACCAAGAATGAGCAGTTCTTC. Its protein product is CASSTKNEQFF.

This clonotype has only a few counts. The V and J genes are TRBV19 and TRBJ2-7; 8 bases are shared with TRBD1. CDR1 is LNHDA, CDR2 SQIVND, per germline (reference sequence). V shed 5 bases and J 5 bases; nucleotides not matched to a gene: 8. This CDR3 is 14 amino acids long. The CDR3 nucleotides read TGTGCCAGTAGTTCGAGGACAGGGCCCAACGAGCAGTACTTC. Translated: CASSSRTGPNEQYF.

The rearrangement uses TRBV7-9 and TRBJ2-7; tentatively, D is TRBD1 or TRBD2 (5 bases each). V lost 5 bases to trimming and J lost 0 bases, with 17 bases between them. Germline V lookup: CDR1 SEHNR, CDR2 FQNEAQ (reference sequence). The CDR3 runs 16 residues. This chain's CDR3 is CASSLWGTLSSYEQYF. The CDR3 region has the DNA TGTGCCAGCAGCCTATGGGGGACGTTAAGCTCCTACGAGCAGTACTTC.

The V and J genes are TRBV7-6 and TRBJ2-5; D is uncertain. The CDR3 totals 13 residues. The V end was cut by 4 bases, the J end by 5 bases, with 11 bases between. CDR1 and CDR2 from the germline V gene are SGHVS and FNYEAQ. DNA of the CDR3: TGTGCCAGCAGCTACGGAGCTTCCGAGACCCAGTACTTC. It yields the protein CASSYGASETQYF.

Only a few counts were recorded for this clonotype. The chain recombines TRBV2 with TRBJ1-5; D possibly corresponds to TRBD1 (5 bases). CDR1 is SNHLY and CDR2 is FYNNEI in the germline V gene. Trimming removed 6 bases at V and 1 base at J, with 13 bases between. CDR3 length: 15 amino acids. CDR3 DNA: TGTGCCAGCAGGGGGATAGGGGTCAGCAATCAGCCCCAGCATTTT. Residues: CASRGIGVSNQPQHF.

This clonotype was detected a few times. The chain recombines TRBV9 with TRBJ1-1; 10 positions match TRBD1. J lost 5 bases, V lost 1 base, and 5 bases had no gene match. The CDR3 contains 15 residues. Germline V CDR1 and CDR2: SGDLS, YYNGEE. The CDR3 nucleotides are TGTGCCAGCAGCGTATCGACGGGACAGGGGACTGAAGCTTTCTTT. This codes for CASSVSTGQGTEAFF.

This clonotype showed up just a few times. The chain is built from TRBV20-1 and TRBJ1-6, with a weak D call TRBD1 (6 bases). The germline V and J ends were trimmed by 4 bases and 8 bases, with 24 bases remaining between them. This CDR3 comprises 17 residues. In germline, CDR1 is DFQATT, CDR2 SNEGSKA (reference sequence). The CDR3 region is CSAKVSFQGMRDSPLHF. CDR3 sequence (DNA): TGCAGTGCTAAAGTCTCCTTTCAGGGGATGAGAGATTCACCCCTCCACTTT.

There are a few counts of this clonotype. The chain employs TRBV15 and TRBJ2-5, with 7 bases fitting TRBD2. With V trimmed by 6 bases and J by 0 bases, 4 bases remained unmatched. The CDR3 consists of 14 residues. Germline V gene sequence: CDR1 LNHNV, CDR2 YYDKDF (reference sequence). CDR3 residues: CATSSGRNQETQYF. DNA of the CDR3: TGTGCCACCAGTAGCGGGCGAAACCAAGAGACCCAGTACTTC.

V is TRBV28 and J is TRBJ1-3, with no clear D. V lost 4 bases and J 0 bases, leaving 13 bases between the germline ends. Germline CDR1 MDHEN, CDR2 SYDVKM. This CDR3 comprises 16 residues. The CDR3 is CASSSSDRSSGNTIYF. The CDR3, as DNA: TGTGCCAGCAGTTCCAGCGACCGATCCTCTGGAAACACCATATATTTT.

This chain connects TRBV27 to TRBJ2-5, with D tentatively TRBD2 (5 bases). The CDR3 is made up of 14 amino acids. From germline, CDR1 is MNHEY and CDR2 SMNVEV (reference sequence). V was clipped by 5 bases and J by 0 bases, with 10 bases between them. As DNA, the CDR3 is TGTGCCAGCAGTCCTAACGGGGACCAAGAGACCCAGTACTTC. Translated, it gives CASSPNGDQETQYF.

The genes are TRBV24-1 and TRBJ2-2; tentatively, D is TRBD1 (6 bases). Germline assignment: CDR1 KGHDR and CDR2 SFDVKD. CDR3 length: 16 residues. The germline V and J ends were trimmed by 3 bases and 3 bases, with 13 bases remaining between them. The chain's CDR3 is CATSDETDSYTGELFF. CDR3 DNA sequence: TGTGCCACCAGTGATGAGACGGACAGCTACACCGGGGAGCTGTTTTTT.

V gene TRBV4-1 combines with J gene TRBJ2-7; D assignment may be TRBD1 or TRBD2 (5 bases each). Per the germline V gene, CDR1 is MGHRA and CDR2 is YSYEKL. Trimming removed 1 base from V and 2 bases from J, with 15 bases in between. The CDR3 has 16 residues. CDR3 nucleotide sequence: TGCGCCAGCAGCCAAGTGTGGGGACGTAGCACCTACGAGCAGTACTTC. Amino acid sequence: CASSQVWGRSTYEQYF.

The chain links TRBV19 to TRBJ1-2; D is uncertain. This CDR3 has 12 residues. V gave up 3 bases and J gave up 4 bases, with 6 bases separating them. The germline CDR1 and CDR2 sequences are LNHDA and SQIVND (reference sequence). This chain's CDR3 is CASSMSVYGYTF. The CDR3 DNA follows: TGTGCCAGTAGTATGAGCGTCTATGGCTACACCTTC.

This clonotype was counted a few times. CDR3 protein: CASSVGGTTYEQYF. The CDR3 nucleotides read TGTGCCAGCAGCGTAGGGGGGACCACCTACGAGCAGTACTTC. V is TRBV9 and J is TRBJ2-7, with D perhaps given as TRBD1 or TRBD2 (5 bases each). The CDR3 length is 14 residues. Between the trimmed V and J ends, which lost 0 bases and 2 bases, there was a span of 9 bases. Germline CDR1 and CDR2: SGDLS and YYNGEE.

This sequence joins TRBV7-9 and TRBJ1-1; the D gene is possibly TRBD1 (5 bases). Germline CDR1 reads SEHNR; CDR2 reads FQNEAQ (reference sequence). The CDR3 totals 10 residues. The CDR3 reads CAGDGGEAFF. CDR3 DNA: TGTGCGGGGGATGGTGGTGAAGCTTTCTTT.

CDR3 sequence (DNA): TGCAGTGCTAGAGATGGCGGACAGCGCGAGCAGTACTTC. Residues: CSARDGGQREQYF. This sequence joins TRBV20-1 and TRBJ2-7, with a tentative D call TRBD1 (6 bases). Trimming removed 0 bases at V and 6 bases at J, with 12 bases between. The CDR3 runs 13 residues. Per the germline V gene, CDR1 is DFQATT and CDR2 is SNEGSKA (reference sequence).

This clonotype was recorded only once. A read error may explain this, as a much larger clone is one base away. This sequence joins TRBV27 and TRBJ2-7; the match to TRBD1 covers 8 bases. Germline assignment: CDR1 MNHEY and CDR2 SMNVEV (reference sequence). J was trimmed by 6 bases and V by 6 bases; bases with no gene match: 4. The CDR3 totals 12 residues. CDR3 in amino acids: CASSLQGGEQYF. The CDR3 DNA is TGTGCCAGCAGCCTACAGGGGGGCGAGCAGTACTTC.

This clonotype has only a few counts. The CDR3: CASSPRTGRNTEAFF. The CDR3 DNA reads as TGTGCCAGCAGCCCCCGGACAGGCCGTAACACTGAAGCTTTCTTT. This rearrangement joins TRBV7-8 to TRBJ1-1; 7 nucleotides agree with TRBD1. The germline CDR1 and CDR2 sequences are SGHVS and FQNEAQ. Trimming cost V 5 bases and J 2 bases; bases outside gene matches: 8. The CDR3 has 15 residues.